These 27 T cell receptor beta chains originate from one sample sequenced in a study of blood T cells in healthy people across ages. Together with a sample-barcoded 5' primer, a J-beta primer mix was included in a second PCR lasting roughly 6 to 12 cycles. TCRdb fed the 5' RACE reads into MiXCR, producing one record per CDR3 protein. The table shows 780,000 or so distinct CDR3 sequences, with approximately 60% occurring only once. Sequencing was performed on blood. These receptors were taken from a man aged 40-55 years in good health.

As concerns this clonotype: One end of the junction does not line up with germline, which may come from a read error. The chain uses TRBV9 and TRBJ2-3; 7 bases line up with TRBD1. The CDR3 totals 17 residues. Germline-derived CDR1 and CDR2 are SGDLS and YYNGEE. The CDR3 DNA sequence: TGTGCCAGCAGCGTAGCTACTAAGGGGGCCGACCAAGATACACAGTATTTT. Translation: CASSVATKGADQDTQYF.

The sample holds many counts of this clonotype. J is TRBJ2-5 and V is TRBV7-2; D unclear. Germline values: CDR1 SGHTA, CDR2 FQGNSA. The CDR3 totals 13 residues. Trimming took off 0 bases at V and 2 bases at J, with 4 bases between the two ends. CDR3 sequence: CASSLALQETQYF. CDR3 in DNA: TGTGCCAGCAGCTTAGCCCTTCAAGAGACCCAGTACTTC.

In this sample, this clonotype turned up a few times. The chain has TRBV5-1 and TRBJ2-1; TRBD2 matches at 8 bases. The CDR3 is 15 residues long. CDR1 and CDR2 (germline): SGHRS, YFSETQ. V lost 3 bases to trimming and J lost 8 bases; unmatched junction nucleotides: 10. For the CDR3, the DNA is TGCGCCAGCAGCTATTCCGGGACTAGGGGCGATGAGCAGTTCTTC. It yields the protein CASSYSGTRGDEQFF.

The CDR3 here is CASSYGSGTGRDEQFF. The CDR3 nucleotides read TGTGCCAGCAGTTACGGCTCCGGGACAGGGAGGGATGAGCAGTTCTTC. The V call is TRBV6-6, the J call TRBJ2-1; 9 nucleotides match TRBD1. This CDR3 has 16 residues. The V segment lost 2 bases and the J segment 8 bases; nucleotides outside the gene matches: 10. From germline, CDR1 is MNHNY and CDR2 SVGAGI (reference sequence).

This clonotype was counted only a few times. The chain joins TRBV12-3 or TRBV12-4 to TRBJ2-6; the match to TRBD1 covers 9 bases. This CDR3 is 20 amino acids long. The V segment lost 3 bases and the J segment 1 base; nucleotides outside the gene matches: 13. This CDR3 is CASSFAAGTGRASGANVLTF. As DNA, the CDR3 is TGTGCCAGCAGTTTCGCAGCCGGGACAGGGAGGGCTTCTGGGGCCAACGTCCTGACTTTC.

The chain has TRBV4-3 and TRBJ2-1, with unresolved D. Germline V lookup: CDR1 LGHNA, CDR2 YSLEER. The CDR3 extends over 16 amino acids. With 0 bases removed from V and 0 bases from J, the gap between germline ends came to 9 bases. For the CDR3, the DNA is TGCGCCAGCAGCCAAGAGAAACGAAGCTCCTACAATGAGCAGTTCTTC. Protein: CASSQEKRSSYNEQFF.

This sequence joins TRBV6-2 or TRBV6-3 and TRBJ2-7, with a weak D call TRBD2 (5 bases). The CDR3 consists of 12 residues. Germline V gene sequence: CDR1 MNHEY, CDR2 SVGEGT. Trimming removed 7 bases from V and 7 bases from J, with 14 bases in between. CDR3 sequence: CASNGPPGEQYF. DNA for the CDR3: TGTGCCAGCAATGGACCGCCGGGGGAGCAGTACTTC.

This clonotype was recorded only once. Compared with germline, one end of the junction differs, possibly owing to a read error. V and J are TRBV10-3 and TRBJ2-1; 9 bases agree with TRBD2. CDR1 and CDR2 from the germline V gene are ENHRY and SYGVKD. The CDR3 runs 13 residues. The CDR3: CASRTSDYNGQFF. The DNA of the CDR3 is TGTGCCTCCCGGACTAGCGACTACAATGGGCAGTTCTTC.

The rearrangement links TRBV12-3 or TRBV12-4 to TRBJ1-5; D unresolved. The CDR3 has 15 residues. V lost 2 bases, J lost 4 bases, and 12 bases lay in between. CDR3 amino acids: CASSLTGFGNQPQHF. In DNA, the CDR3 is TGTGCCAGCAGTTTAACTGGTTTTGGGAATCAGCCCCAGCATTTT.

This chain connects TRBV6-2 or TRBV6-3 to TRBJ1-2, with D unclear. V was trimmed by 6 bases and J by 2 bases, leaving 19 bases between them. The CDR3 has 16 residues. CDR1 MNHEY and CDR2 SVGEGT come from the germline V gene. The DNA of the CDR3 is TGTGCCAGCAGCCGGCCGGACTCTTATTTAAACTATGGCTACACCTTC. Translating it yields CASSRPDSYLNYGYTF.

The chain carries TRBV12-3 or TRBV12-4 and TRBJ1-5; D is undetermined. The CDR3 is made up of 13 amino acids. Trimming cost V 4 bases and J 5 bases, with 9 bases left between them. The chain's CDR3 is CASSWARDQPQHF. The CDR3 coding sequence is TGTGCCAGCAGTTGGGCTAGGGATCAGCCCCAGCATTTT.

This clonotype is a singleton in its sample. The V and J genes are TRBV20-1 and TRBJ2-3, with unresolved D. The CDR3 totals 15 residues. Trimming left V 6 bases short and J 4 bases short, with 20 bases between. CDR1 and CDR2 from the germline V gene are DFQATT and SNEGSKA (reference sequence). CDR3 nucleotides: TGCAGTGCCAGCTCCGGTTTAGGGAATTCAGATACGCAGTATTTT. It yields the protein CSASSGLGNSDTQYF.

The gene calls are TRBV15 and TRBJ1-3; no clear D gene. Trimming took 0 bases from V and 0 from J, leaving 9 bases between them. This CDR3 contains 16 residues. The germline V gene encodes CDR1 LNHNV and CDR2 YYDKDF (reference sequence). CDR3 residues: CATSREIVGSGNTIYF. In DNA form, the CDR3 reads TGTGCCACCAGCAGAGAAATTGTTGGCTCTGGAAACACCATATATTTT.

The rearrangement links TRBV12-3 or TRBV12-4 to TRBJ2-3; D remains ambiguous. V was trimmed by 4 bases and J by 1 base, leaving 12 bases between them. The CDR3 is made up of 15 amino acids. CDR3 sequence reads: CASSSFTSGTDTQYF. The CDR3 region has the DNA TGTGCCAGCAGTTCTTTTACATCAGGCACAGATACGCAGTATTTT.

V usage is TRBV29-1 and J usage is TRBJ2-3; 8 bases map to TRBD2. CDR1 is SQVTM, CDR2 ANQGSEA, per germline. The CDR3 length is 19 residues. Losses at the gene ends were 3 bases for V and 3 bases for J; bases not matched to a gene: 20. The CDR3, as DNA: TGCAGCGTTGATTTTCTGCGGGAGGCCCCTACCGCTTGGACAGATACGCAGTATTTT. This translates into CSVDFLREAPTAWTDTQYF.

Concerning this clonotype: The junction differs from germline at one of its ends, possibly a read error. The V gene is TRBV27, the J gene TRBJ2-5; D gene uncertain. CDR1 and CDR2 (germline): MNHEY, SMNVEV (reference sequence). This CDR3 is 12 amino acids long. The CDR3 DNA reads TGTACCAGCAGTTTAGACCAAGAGACCCAGTACTTC. Its protein is CTSSLDQETQYF.

With regard to this clonotype: One end of the junction fails to match germline, which may point to a read error. The chain employs TRBV7-7 and TRBJ2-1; the match to TRBD2 covers 10 bases. CDR3 size: 17 residues. Looked up from germline, CDR1 is SSHAT and CDR2 is FNYEAQ (reference sequence). DNA for the CDR3: TGTGCTAGCAGCTTAGAAGCGGGGGGGCCGGCCTACAATGAGCAGTTCTTC. Its translation: CASSLEAGGPAYNEQFF.

The chain uses TRBV24-1 and TRBJ1-5; unclear D gene. The length of the CDR3 is 14 residues. Between the trimmed V and J ends, which lost 5 bases and 3 bases, there was a span of 10 bases. Germline V CDR1 and CDR2: KGHDR, SFDVKD. CDR3 protein: CATSVGGLNQPQHF. The CDR3 DNA reads TGTGCCACCAGTGTCGGTGGCCTCAATCAGCCCCAGCATTTT.

J is TRBJ2-7 and V is TRBV15; D assignment may be TRBD1 or TRBD2 (5 bases each). Germline CDR1 is LNHNV and CDR2 is YYDKDF (reference sequence). CDR3 length: 15 residues. The ends were cut back, 0 bases at V and 3 bases at J, with 12 bases in the middle. CDR3 sequence reads: CATSRDGDGGYEQYF. The CDR3 nucleotides read TGTGCCACCAGCAGAGATGGGGACGGAGGCTACGAGCAGTACTTC.

This clonotype was counted only a few times. CDR3 region: CASTRSGTDTQYF. For the CDR3, the DNA is TGTGCCAGCACCCGATCTGGCACAGATACGCAGTATTTT. J is TRBJ2-3 and V is TRBV6-6; unclear D gene. V was clipped by 7 bases and J by 1 base, with 9 bases between them. Per germline, CDR1 MNHNY and CDR2 SVGAGI (reference sequence). This CDR3 is built from 13 residues.

The V and J genes are TRBV7-3 and TRBJ2-3, with 8 bases lining up with TRBD2. CDR1 and CDR2 (germline): SGHTA, FQGTGA. The V segment lost 4 bases and the J segment 10 bases; nucleotides outside the gene matches: 10. The length of the CDR3 is 14 residues. CDR3 sequence: CASSSRTSPSSQYF. The CDR3 nucleotides read TGTGCCAGCAGCTCCCGGACTAGCCCTTCCTCGCAGTATTTT.

In its sample, this clonotype was seen a few times. The rearrangement joins TRBV20-1 to TRBJ2-3; 12 bases match TRBD1. The CDR3 contains 15 residues. With 1 base clipped from V and 4 bases from J, the junction kept 3 bases outside the gene matches. The germline V gene encodes CDR1 DFQATT and CDR2 SNEGSKA (reference sequence). CDR3 DNA: TGCAGTGCTAGAGTCCGGGACAGGGGGCCAGATACGCAGTATTTT. Protein product: CSARVRDRGPDTQYF.

The chain joins TRBV20-1 to TRBJ2-3; D is ambiguous. The CDR3 length is 12 residues. Looked up from germline, CDR1 is DFQATT and CDR2 is SNEGSKA (reference sequence). The CDR3 DNA is TGCAACCCGAAGGGCGGCACAGATACGCAGTATTTT. It specifies CNPKGGTDTQYF.

As to this clonotype: A much larger clone differs by one base, so this may be a read error. The J gene is TRBJ1-2, the V gene TRBV3-1; D uncertain. Germline values: CDR1 LGHDT, CDR2 YNNKEL (reference sequence). The CDR3 sequence is 15 residues long. CDR3 sequence reads: CASSPILGGDYGCTF. The DNA for the CDR3 is TGTGCCAGCAGCCCCATCCTGGGCGGTGACTATGGCTGCACCTTC.

This chain links TRBV29-1 with TRBJ2-1, with D hard to call. Trimming removed 1 base at V and 2 bases at J, with 6 bases between. Germline CDR1 SQVTM, CDR2 ANQGSEA. The CDR3 runs to 13 residues. This CDR3 reads CSVEGAPYNEQFF. The CDR3 coding sequence is TGCAGCGTTGAAGGGGCCCCCTACAATGAGCAGTTCTTC.

The rearrangement joins TRBV28 to TRBJ2-1; TRBD1 aligns across 9 bases. The CDR3 extends over 15 amino acids. Losses at the gene ends were 4 bases for V and 6 bases for J; bases not matched to a gene: 7. CDR1 and CDR2 from the germline V gene are MDHEN and SYDVKM. CDR3 loop: CASSSHRGHGNEQFF. CDR3 bases: TGTGCCAGCAGTTCCCACAGGGGGCACGGCAATGAGCAGTTCTTC. The full variable domain, with the rest looked up from reference TRBV28 and TRBJ2-1, is DVKVTQSSRYLVKRTGEKVFLECVQDMDHENMFWYRQDPGLGLRLIYFSYDVKMKEKGDIPEGYSVSREKKERFSLILESASTNQTSMYLCASSSHRGHGNEQFFGPGTRLTVL.

The chain combines TRBV28 with TRBJ2-2; no clear D gene. The CDR3 totals 16 residues. Germline CDR1 is MDHEN and CDR2 is SYDVKM. With 3 bases removed from V and 2 bases from J, the gap between germline ends came to 13 bases. CDR3 sequence: CASSFSWTDNTGELFF. CDR3 in DNA: TGTGCCAGCAGTTTTAGTTGGACGGACAACACCGGGGAGCTGTTTTTT. Complete variable domain (other parts from reference TRBV28 and TRBJ2-2): DVKVTQSSRYLVKRTGEKVFLECVQDMDHENMFWYRQDPGLGLRLIYFSYDVKMKEKGDIPEGYSVSREKKERFSLILESASTNQTSMYLCASSFSWTDNTGELFFGEGSRLTVL.